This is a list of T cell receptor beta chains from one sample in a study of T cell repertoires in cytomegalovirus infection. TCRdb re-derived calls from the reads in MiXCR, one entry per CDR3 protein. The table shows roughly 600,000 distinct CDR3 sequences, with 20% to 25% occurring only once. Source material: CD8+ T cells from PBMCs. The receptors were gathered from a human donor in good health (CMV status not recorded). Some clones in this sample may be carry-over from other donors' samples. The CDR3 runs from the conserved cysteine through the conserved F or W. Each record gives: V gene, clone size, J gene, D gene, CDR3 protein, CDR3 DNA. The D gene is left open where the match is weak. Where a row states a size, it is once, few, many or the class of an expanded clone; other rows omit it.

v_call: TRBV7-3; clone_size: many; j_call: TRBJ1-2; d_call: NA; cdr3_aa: CASSLKSEYGYTF; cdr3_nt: TGTGCCAGCAGCTTAAAATCAGAATATGGCTACACCTTC
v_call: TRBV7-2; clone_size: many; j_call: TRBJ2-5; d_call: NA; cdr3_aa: CASSQSLGEETQYF; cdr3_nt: TGTGCCAGCAGCCAATCCCTGGGAGAGGAGACCCAGTACTTC
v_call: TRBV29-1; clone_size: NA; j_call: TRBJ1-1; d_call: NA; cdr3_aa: CSVDQGEDTEAFF; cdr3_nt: TGCAGCGTTGATCAAGGGGAGGACACTGAAGCTTTCTTT
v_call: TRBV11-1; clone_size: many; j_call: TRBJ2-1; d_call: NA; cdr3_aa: CASSLTRWSGHEQFF; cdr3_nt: TGTGCCAGCAGCTTGACTAGGTGGAGCGGGCATGAGCAGTTCTTC
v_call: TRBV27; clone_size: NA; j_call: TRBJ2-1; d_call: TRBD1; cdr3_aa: CASSFTGAPYNEQFF; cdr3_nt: TGTGCCAGCAGTTTTACAGGGGCTCCCTACAATGAGCAGTTCTTC
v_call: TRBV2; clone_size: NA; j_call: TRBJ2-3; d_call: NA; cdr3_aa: CAALGDTQYF; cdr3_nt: TGTGCCGCTCTGGGGGATACGCAGTATTTT
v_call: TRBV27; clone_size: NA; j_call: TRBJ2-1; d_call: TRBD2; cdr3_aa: CASSPVLAGGPSYNEQFF; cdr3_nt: TGTGCCAGCAGTCCCGTCCTAGCGGGGGGGCCGTCGTATAATGAGCAGTTCTTC
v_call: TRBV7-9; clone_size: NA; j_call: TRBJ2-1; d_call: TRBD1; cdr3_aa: CASSLNVGQSYNEQFF; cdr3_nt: TGTGCCAGCAGCTTAAACGTGGGACAGTCCTACAATGAGCAGTTCTTC
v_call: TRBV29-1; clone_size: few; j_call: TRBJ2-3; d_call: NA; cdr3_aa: CSVEDHVLPSTDTQYF; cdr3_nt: TGCAGCGTTGAAGATCACGTCCTACCTAGCACAGATACGCAGTATTTT
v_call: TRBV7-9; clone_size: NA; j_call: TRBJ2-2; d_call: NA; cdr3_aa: CASSSRGGRLFF; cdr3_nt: TGTGCCAGCAGCTCGAGGGGGGGAAGGCTGTTTTTT
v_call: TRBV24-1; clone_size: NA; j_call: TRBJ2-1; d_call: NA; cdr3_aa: CATSDLDYNEQFF; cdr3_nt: TGTGCCACCAGCGATCTGGATTACAATGAGCAGTTCTTC
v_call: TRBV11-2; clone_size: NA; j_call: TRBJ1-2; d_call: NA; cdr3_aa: CASSLDVAGKSYGYTF; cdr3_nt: TGTGCCAGCAGCTTAGATGTGGCAGGGAAGAGCTATGGCTACACCTTC
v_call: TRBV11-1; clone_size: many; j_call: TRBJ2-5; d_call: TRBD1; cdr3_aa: CASSSTGTAPQETQYF; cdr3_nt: TGTGCCAGCAGCTCCACCGGGACAGCACCCCAAGAGACCCAGTACTTC
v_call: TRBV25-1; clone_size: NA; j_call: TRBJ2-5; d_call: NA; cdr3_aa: CASSDLGTTYQETQYF; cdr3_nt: TGTGCCAGCAGTGACCTAGGGACAACGTACCAAGAGACCCAGTACTTC
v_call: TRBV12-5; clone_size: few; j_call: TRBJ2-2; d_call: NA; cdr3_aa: CASGLVWQGETGELFF; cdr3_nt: TGTGCTAGTGGTTTGGTCTGGCAGGGTGAAACCGGGGAGCTGTTTTTT
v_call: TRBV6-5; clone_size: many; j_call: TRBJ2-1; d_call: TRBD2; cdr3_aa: CASTPSSGGLYNEQFF; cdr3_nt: TGTGCCAGCACACCTTCTAGCGGGGGTCTCTACAATGAGCAGTTCTTC
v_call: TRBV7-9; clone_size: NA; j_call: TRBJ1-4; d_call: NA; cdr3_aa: CASSPPGTQGFF; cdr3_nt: TGTGCCAGCAGCCCTCCTGGAACGCAGGGGTTTTTT